The sample holds a few counts of the clone carrying this T cell receptor (beta chain). Its cognate antigen is unknown. This sample also contains other DNA sequences that code for the same CDR3. The ends lost 5 bases at V and 5 bases at J; junction bases unmatched: 6. CDR1 is MDHEN, CDR2 SYDVKM, per germline. The CDR3 has 14 residues. The data stem from a study of beta chain features in type 1 diabetes. Study outcomes and limitations: Whether HLA type influences TCRB rearrangement remained unresolved here.

Expressed TCRB transcripts were sequenced after all isolated RNA was converted to cDNA. Assay used: immunoSEQ multiplex PCR; TCRdb lists only in-frame clones, some missing. The table records hundreds of thousands of clones, 10% to 15% of them present only once. Heparinised blood was drawn once per donor, averaging approximately 100 mL. CD45RO/CCR7/CD25/CD127/CD95/CD27 staining was used to isolate CD4+ naive, central memory, regulatory and stem cell-like memory cells by sorting. The authors obtained over 98% purity in all sorted populations. The gene calls are TRBV28 and TRBJ2-5; 9 nucleotides agree with TRBD1. Sequenced input: naive CD4+ T cells from blood. This TCR was sampled from a young man in good health. CDR3 region: CASSVQGARETQYF. The CDR3 DNA is TGTGCCAGCAGTGTACAGGGGGCGCGGGAGACCCAGTACTTC.